This T cell receptor (beta chain) stems from a study of human CD8 memory T cell subsets. Production of TCR beta libraries used UMI-labeled 5' RACE as the method. TCRdb reanalyzed the 5' RACE reads and collapses them to one entry per CDR3 protein, without DNA. In all, the sample yields roughly 5,000 distinct CDR3 sequences. The CDR3 runs 15 residues. Germline assignment: CDR1 LGHNA and CDR2 YNFKEQ. The chain has TRBV4-2 and TRBJ2-3; there is no DNA to check the TCRdb D call of TRBD2. The sample consisted of CD8+ effector memory T cells (TEM) sorted from PBMCs. Specified subset: effector memory CD8 T cells, CCR7- CD45RO+ CD95+. The clonotype originates from a human donor in good health. The chain's CDR3 is CASSQEGPATDTQYF.